Each of the 30 T cell receptor beta chains below was sequenced from the same sample in a study of blood T cell repertoires in COVID-19. The repertoire was sequenced with immunoSEQ multiplex PCR; TCRdb's copy has only in-frame clones and lacks some. The sample carries 300,000 to 450,000 clones, 89% recorded once. The sequencing input was peripheral blood. The receptor source for this set is a woman aged 30 to 39 with COVID-19, enrolled during active disease.

For the CDR3, the DNA is TGTGCCAGCAGCTTACTTAACAGGGGAAGCGGGGAGCTGTTTTTT. It specifies CASSLLNRGSGELFF. The chain has TRBV11-2 and TRBJ2-2; 7 nucleotides align to TRBD1. This CDR3 is 15 amino acids long. CDR1 and CDR2 from the germline V gene are SGHAT and FQNNGV. The V segment lost 2 bases and the J segment 7 bases; nucleotides outside the gene matches: 7.

The chain combines TRBV4-3 with TRBJ2-6, with TRBD2 matching 7 bases. CDR3 size: 17 residues. The germline V gene has CDR1 LGHNA and CDR2 YSLEER. The ends lost 0 bases at V and 0 bases at J; junction bases unmatched: 2. The CDR3 here is CASSQEERGSGANVLTF. DNA for the CDR3: TGCGCCAGCAGCCAAGAAGAGCGGGGCTCTGGGGCCAACGTCCTGACTTTC.

Comment on this clone: A read error may produce the germline difference seen at one junction end. V is TRBV7-7 and J is TRBJ2-1, with D maybe TRBD2 (6 bases). The CDR3 is 15 residues long. Germline assignment: CDR1 SSHAT and CDR2 FNYEAQ (reference sequence). CDR3 protein: CASSSDGSSYNEQFF. The CDR3 DNA follows: TGTGCTAGCAGCTCGGACGGGAGCTCCTACAATGAGCAGTTCTTC.

The chain has TRBV5-1 and TRBJ2-1; TRBD2 matches 9 bases. V trimming: 2 bases; J trimming: 4 bases; junction bases outside the gene matches: 7. The germline V gene encodes CDR1 SGHRS and CDR2 YFSETQ. This CDR3 contains 16 residues. CDR3 in DNA: TGCGCCAGCAGCTTTTATGGAGCGGGGGGTTACAATGAGCAGTTCTTC. This sequence encodes CASSFYGAGGYNEQFF. The entire variable domain, with the rest obtained from reference TRBV5-1 and TRBJ2-1, is as follows: KAGVTQTPRYLIKTRGQQVTLSCSPISGHRSVSWYQQTPGQGLQFLFEYFSETQRNKGNFPGRFSGRQFSNSRSEMNVSTLELGDSALYLCASSFYGAGGYNEQFFGPGTRLTVL.

This sequence joins TRBV28 and TRBJ2-7; 9 bases are shared with TRBD2. The CDR3 is 16 amino acids. Losses at the gene ends were 8 bases for V and 2 bases for J; bases not matched to a gene: 13. CDR1 and CDR2 from the germline V gene are MDHEN and SYDVKM. Written as DNA, the CDR3 is TGTGCCAGCCTCAGCGGGGGGCGGGGACTTCCCTACGAGCAGTACTTC. Its translation is CASLSGGRGLPYEQYF.

The chain joins TRBV28 to TRBJ2-1, with 7 bases identical to TRBD2. This CDR3 has 15 amino acids. Germline V gene sequence: CDR1 MDHEN, CDR2 SYDVKM. Losses at the gene ends were 4 bases for V and 9 bases for J; bases not matched to a gene: 12. The chain's CDR3 is CASSWAGRRSVEQFF. CDR3 DNA sequence: TGTGCCAGCAGTTGGGCCGGGAGGCGGTCAGTTGAGCAGTTCTTC.

This sequence joins TRBV5-4 and TRBJ2-3; 11 bases are shared with TRBD2. Trimming at V came to 4 bases and at J to 7 bases, leaving 5 bases not matched to a gene. The CDR3 runs to 14 residues. The germline V gene encodes CDR1 SGHNT and CDR2 YYREEE (reference sequence). CDR3 sequence: CASSGGTSGHTQYF. The CDR3 coding sequence is TGTGCCAGCAGCGGCGGGACTAGCGGACATACGCAGTATTTT.

The rearrangement uses TRBV27 and TRBJ2-5, with 9 nucleotides matching TRBD2. The CDR3 length is 15 residues. With 6 bases clipped from V and 3 bases from J, the junction kept 8 bases outside the gene matches. Germline V gives CDR1 MNHEY, CDR2 SMNVEV (reference sequence). This chain's CDR3 is CASSSPAGGKETQYF. The CDR3 nucleotides are TGTGCCAGCAGCTCCCCGGCGGGGGGGAAAGAGACCCAGTACTTC.

The chain carries TRBV19 and TRBJ2-2; a weak D match, TRBD1 (5 bases). Germline values: CDR1 LNHDA, CDR2 SQIVND (reference sequence). The CDR3 runs to 13 residues. The germline V and J ends were trimmed by 6 bases and 1 base, with 6 bases remaining between them. The CDR3 region is CASRGQNTGELFF. CDR3 DNA sequence: TGTGCCAGTAGGGGGCAGAACACCGGGGAGCTGTTTTTT.

The rearrangement uses TRBV9 and TRBJ1-1; tentatively, D is TRBD1 (5 bases). V lost 1 base, J lost 3 bases, and 19 bases lay in between. The CDR3 spans 17 residues. Germline assignment: CDR1 SGDLS and CDR2 YYNGEE. The CDR3 nucleotides read TGTGCCAGCAGCGTACCCCCCAGGGATTTTGGGGACACTGAAGCTTTCTTT. This translates into CASSVPPRDFGDTEAFF.

About this clone: Compared with germline, one end of the junction differs, possibly owing to a read error. The rearrangement uses TRBV6-5 and TRBJ1-2; 10 bases fit TRBD1. The germline gives CDR1 MNHEY, CDR2 SVGAGI. The CDR3 covers 12 residues. The CDR3 coding sequence is TGTGCCAGCAGTTACTCGGGACAGGGGCCCCTTTTC. Amino acids: CASSYSGQGPLF.

The genes are TRBV9 and TRBJ1-1; 7 bases agree with TRBD1. The CDR3 is made up of 12 amino acids. V lost 5 bases and J lost 10; bases outside the gene matches: 8. CDR1 SGDLS and CDR2 YYNGEE come from the germline V gene. CDR3 protein: CASSRDSVRAFF. The CDR3 DNA is TGTGCCAGCAGTAGGGACAGCGTCCGAGCTTTCTTT.

The V and J genes are TRBV6-6 and TRBJ2-6; no clear D gene. The CDR3 extends over 14 amino acids. Germline V gene data show CDR1 as MNHNY and CDR2 as SVGAGI (reference sequence). CDR3 DNA sequence: TGTGCTTCGAGGTTGGTCACCGGGGCCAACGTCCTGACTTTC. It is translated as CASRLVTGANVLTF.

V and J are TRBV5-1 and TRBJ2-7; TRBD1 matches 7 bases. Per germline, CDR1 SGHRS and CDR2 YFSETQ. V dropped 0 bases and J dropped 3; count of bases not matched to a gene: 6. The CDR3 totals 15 residues. The CDR3 nucleotides are TGCGCCAGCAGCTTGGAAACAGGGGCGGGCTACGAGCAGTACTTC. Translating gives CASSLETGAGYEQYF. The complete variable domain, with remaining parts taken from reference TRBV5-1 and TRBJ2-7, reads KAGVTQTPRYLIKTRGQQVTLSCSPISGHRSVSWYQQTPGQGLQFLFEYFSETQRNKGNFPGRFSGRQFSNSRSEMNVSTLELGDSALYLCASSLETGAGYEQYFGPGTRLTVT.

The chain links TRBV18 to TRBJ2-1, with 10 nucleotides matching TRBD2. This CDR3 comprises 17 residues. Losses at the gene ends were 0 bases for V and 0 bases for J; bases not matched to a gene: 2. Per germline, CDR1 KGHSH and CDR2 LQKENI. In DNA form, the CDR3 reads TGTGCCAGCTCACCACCGTCTAGCGGGAGCTCCTACAATGAGCAGTTCTTC. This sequence encodes CASSPPSSGSSYNEQFF.

The CDR3 loop is CASSPGGSGNTIYF. In DNA form, the CDR3 reads TGTGCCAGCAGCCCAGGGGGCAGTGGAAACACCATATATTTT. This chain uses TRBV7-9 with TRBJ1-3, with TRBD1 identical over 8 bases. V trimming: 5 bases; J trimming: 3 bases; junction bases outside the gene matches: 3. From germline, CDR1 is SEHNR and CDR2 FQNEAQ (reference sequence). The CDR3 loop spans 14 amino acids.

CDR3 DNA: TGTGCCAGTACTAGGGGGTACAATCAGCCCCAGCATTTT. Its protein is CASTRGYNQPQHF. V is TRBV19 and J is TRBJ1-5; a weak D match, TRBD1 (6 bases). Trimming removed 7 bases at V and 3 bases at J, with 10 bases between. Germline V lookup: CDR1 LNHDA, CDR2 SQIVND (reference sequence). The CDR3 has 13 residues.

The chain combines TRBV29-1 with TRBJ2-5; 7 bases fit TRBD2. The CDR3 is 12 residues long. J was trimmed by 4 bases and V by 5 bases; bases with no gene match: 4. The germline V gene encodes CDR1 SQVTM and CDR2 ANQGSEA. CDR3 sequence: CSVPGGGETQYF. CDR3 DNA: TGCAGCGTTCCGGGGGGAGGAGAGACCCAGTACTTC.

The rearrangement links TRBV27 to TRBJ2-7, with D possibly matching TRBD1 (5 bases). Trimming shortened V by 8 bases and J by 2 bases, and 10 bases separated the two germline ends. Germline lookup yields CDR1 MNHEY and CDR2 SMNVEV (reference sequence). The CDR3 is made up of 12 amino acids. The CDR3 reads CASGRAAYEQYF. CDR3 nucleotide sequence: TGTGCCAGCGGCAGGGCCGCCTACGAGCAGTACTTC.

The rearrangement uses TRBV10-2 and TRBJ2-5; D uncertain. CDR1 is WSHSY and CDR2 is SAAADI in the germline V gene. V was clipped by 2 bases and J by 5 bases, with 9 bases between them. The CDR3 is made up of 13 amino acids. CDR3: CASSENSPETQYF. As DNA, the CDR3 is TGCGCCAGCAGTGAGAACAGCCCGGAGACCCAGTACTTC.

CDR3 region: CASSLALGAWNEQFF. CDR3 in DNA: TGTGCCAGCAGCTTAGCGCTTGGGGCATGGAATGAGCAGTTCTTC. V usage is TRBV7-9 and J usage is TRBJ2-1, with a weak D call TRBD1 (5 bases). V gave up 0 bases and J gave up 7 bases, with 13 bases separating them. There are 15 residues in the CDR3. Germline assignment: CDR1 SEHNR and CDR2 FQNEAQ (reference sequence). Complete variable domain (other parts from reference TRBV7-9 and TRBJ2-1): DTGVSQNPRHKITKRGQNVTFRCDPISEHNRLYWYRQTLGQGPEFLTYFQNEAQLEKSRLLSDRFSAERPKGSFSTLEIQRTEQGDSAMYLCASSLALGAWNEQFFGPGTRLTVL.

The CDR3 DNA follows: TGTGCCACCAGTGATTTAAGGGACAGGGGTAGAGATACGCAGTATTTT. Its translation is CATSDLRDRGRDTQYF. The rearrangement links TRBV24-1 to TRBJ2-3; 10 bases are shared with TRBD1. CDR3 size: 16 residues. The V segment lost 1 base and the J segment 5 bases; nucleotides outside the gene matches: 5. Germline V gene lookup returns CDR1 KGHDR and CDR2 SFDVKD.

This clone has only a few counts. The V gene is TRBV4-3, the J gene TRBJ1-3; D remains ambiguous. Per germline, CDR1 LGHNA and CDR2 YSLEER. V was cut by 0 bases and J by 0 bases, with 9 bases left in between. This CDR3 has 16 amino acids. CDR3 in DNA: TGCGCCAGCAGCCAAGAAAGAGGCGTCTCTGGAAACACCATATATTTT. Amino acid sequence: CASSQERGVSGNTIYF.

The chain couples TRBV7-9 to TRBJ1-2; 7 bases are shared with TRBD1. The germline gives CDR1 SEHNR, CDR2 FQNEAQ (reference sequence). Germline trimming cut 5 bases from V and 0 bases from J; bases unmatched to any gene: 9. The length of the CDR3 is 16 residues. In nucleotides, the CDR3 is TGTGCCAGCAGCCCACCCGGGACAGCCTCTAACTATGGCTACACCTTC. Protein sequence: CASSPPGTASNYGYTF. Drawing the rest from reference TRBV7-9 and TRBJ1-2, the complete variable domain is DTGVSQNPRHKITKRGQNVTFRCDPISEHNRLYWYRQTLGQGPEFLTYFQNEAQLEKSRLLSDRFSAERPKGSFSTLEIQRTEQGDSAMYLCASSPPGTASNYGYTFGSGTRLTVV.

The genes are TRBV4-3 and TRBJ2-2; TRBD1 might be the D (6 bases). This CDR3 spans 16 amino acids. Trimming removed 0 bases from V and 1 base from J, with 9 bases in between. Germline lookup yields CDR1 LGHNA and CDR2 YSLEER. CDR3 nucleotides: TGCGCCAGCAGCCAAGATCGCAGGGGGAACACCGGGGAGCTGTTTTTT. Amino acid sequence: CASSQDRRGNTGELFF.

The V gene is TRBV11-2, the J gene TRBJ2-1, with TRBD1 as a possible D gene (5 bases). Germline V CDR1 and CDR2: SGHAT, FQNNGV. This CDR3 has 14 residues. V lost 1 base and J lost 8, with 12 bases in between. CDR3 amino acids: CASSLGLGADEQFF. The CDR3 DNA is TGTGCCAGCAGCTTAGGGTTAGGGGCGGATGAGCAGTTCTTC. Drawing the rest from reference TRBV11-2 and TRBJ2-1, the complete variable domain is EAGVAQSPRYKIIEKRQSVAFWCNPISGHATLYWYQQILGQGPKLLIQFQNNGVVDDSQLPKDRFSAERLKGVDSTLKIQPAKLEDSAVYLCASSLGLGADEQFFGPGTRLTVL.

The CDR3 DNA is TGTGCCAGCAGTCAGGACTGGAACACTGAAGCTTTCTTT. Translated, it gives CASSQDWNTEAFF. The V and J genes are TRBV6-5 and TRBJ1-1; D is undetermined. CDR1 and CDR2 (germline): MNHEY, SVGAGI. CDR3 length equals 13 residues. V was cut by 5 bases and J by 1 base, with 8 bases left in between.

The V call is TRBV9, the J call TRBJ1-1, with D unresolved. The CDR3 is 15 amino acids. Trimming left V 2 bases short and J 1 base short, with 12 bases between. Germline V gives CDR1 SGDLS, CDR2 YYNGEE. The CDR3: CASSVGSRPNTEAFF. The CDR3 DNA reads as TGTGCCAGCAGCGTTGGCTCCCGCCCGAACACTGAAGCTTTCTTT.

The genes are TRBV7-9 and TRBJ2-2; 11 nucleotides agree with TRBD1. The J segment lost 4 bases and the V segment lost 4 bases, leaving 2 bases of the junction unmatched. CDR1 and CDR2 from the germline V gene are SEHNR and FQNEAQ (reference sequence). CDR3 length equals 15 residues. CDR3 region: CASSSDRGPTGELFF. The CDR3, as DNA: TGTGCCAGCAGCTCGGACAGGGGGCCCACCGGGGAGCTGTTTTTT.

The CDR3 DNA sequence: TGTGCCAGCAGTTTAGGGCGGGGGCGCGGTTATGAGCAGTTCTTC. This encodes CASSLGRGRGYEQFF. The chain couples TRBV28 to TRBJ2-1; TRBD2 is a possible D gene (7 bases). Trimming left V 2 bases short and J 8 bases short, with 16 bases between. This CDR3 spans 15 amino acids. Germline lookup yields CDR1 MDHEN and CDR2 SYDVKM.